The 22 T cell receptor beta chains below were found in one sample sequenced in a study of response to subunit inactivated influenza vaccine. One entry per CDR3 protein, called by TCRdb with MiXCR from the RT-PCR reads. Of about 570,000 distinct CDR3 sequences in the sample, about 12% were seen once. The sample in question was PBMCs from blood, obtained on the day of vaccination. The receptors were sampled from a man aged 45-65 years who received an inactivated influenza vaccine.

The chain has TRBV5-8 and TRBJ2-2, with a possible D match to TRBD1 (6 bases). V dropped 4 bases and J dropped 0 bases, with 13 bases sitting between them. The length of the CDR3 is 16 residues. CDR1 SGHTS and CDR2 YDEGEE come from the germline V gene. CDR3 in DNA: TGTGCCAGCAGCGGGGGCCCGAACCCGAACACCGGGGAGCTGTTTTTT. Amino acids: CASSGGPNPNTGELFF.

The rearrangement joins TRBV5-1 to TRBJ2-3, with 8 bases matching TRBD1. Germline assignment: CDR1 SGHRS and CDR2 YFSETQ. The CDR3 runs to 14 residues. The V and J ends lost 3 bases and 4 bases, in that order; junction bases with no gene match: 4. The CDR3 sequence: CASSSGGISDTQYF. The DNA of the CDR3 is TGCGCCAGCAGCTCAGGGGGCATATCAGATACGCAGTATTTT.

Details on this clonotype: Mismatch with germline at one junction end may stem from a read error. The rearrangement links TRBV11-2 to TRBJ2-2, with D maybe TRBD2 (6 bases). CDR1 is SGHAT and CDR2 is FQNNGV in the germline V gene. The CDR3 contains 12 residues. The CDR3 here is CASSLVGGELCF. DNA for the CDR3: TGTGCCAGCAGCCTTGTGGGCGGGGAGCTGTGTTTT.

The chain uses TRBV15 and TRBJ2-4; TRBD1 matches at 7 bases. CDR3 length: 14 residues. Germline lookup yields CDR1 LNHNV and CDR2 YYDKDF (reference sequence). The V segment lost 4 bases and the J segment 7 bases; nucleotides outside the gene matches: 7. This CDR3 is CATSKPGTANIQYF. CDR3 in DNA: TGTGCCACCAGCAAACCTGGGACAGCGAACATTCAGTACTTC.

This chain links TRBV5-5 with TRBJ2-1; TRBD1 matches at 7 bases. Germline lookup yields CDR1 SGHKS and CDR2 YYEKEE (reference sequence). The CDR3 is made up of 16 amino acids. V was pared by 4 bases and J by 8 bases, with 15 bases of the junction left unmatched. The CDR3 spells CASSQGTAAPNYEQFF. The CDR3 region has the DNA TGTGCCAGCAGCCAAGGGACAGCGGCCCCTAATTATGAGCAGTTCTTC.

CDR3 bases: TGTGCCAGCAGTTTTTCTGGAAAAGCTTTCTTT. It codes for CASSFSGKAFF. The rearrangement uses TRBV12-3 or TRBV12-4 and TRBJ1-1, with D unclear. V lost 3 bases and J 9 bases, leaving 8 bases between the germline ends. The length of the CDR3 is 11 residues.

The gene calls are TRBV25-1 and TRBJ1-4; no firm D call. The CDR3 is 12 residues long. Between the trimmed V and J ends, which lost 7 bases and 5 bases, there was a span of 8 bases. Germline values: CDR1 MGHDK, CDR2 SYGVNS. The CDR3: CASKEANEKLFF. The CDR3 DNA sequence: TGTGCCAGCAAAGAGGCAAATGAAAAACTGTTTTTT.

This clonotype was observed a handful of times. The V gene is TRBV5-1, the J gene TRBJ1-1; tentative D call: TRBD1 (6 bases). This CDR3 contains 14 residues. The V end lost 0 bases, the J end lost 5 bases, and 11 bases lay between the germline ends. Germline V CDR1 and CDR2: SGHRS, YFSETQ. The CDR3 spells CASSLARGWTEAFF. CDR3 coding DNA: TGCGCCAGCAGCTTGGCCAGGGGTTGGACTGAAGCTTTCTTT. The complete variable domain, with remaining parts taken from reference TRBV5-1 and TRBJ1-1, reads KAGVTQTPRYLIKTRGQQVTLSCSPISGHRSVSWYQQTPGQGLQFLFEYFSETQRNKGNFPGRFSGRQFSNSRSEMNVSTLELGDSALYLCASSLARGWTEAFFGQGTRLTVV.

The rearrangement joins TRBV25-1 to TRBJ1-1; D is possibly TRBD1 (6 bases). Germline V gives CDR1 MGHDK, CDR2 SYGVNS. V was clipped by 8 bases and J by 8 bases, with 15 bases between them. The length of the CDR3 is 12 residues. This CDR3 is CASRLSGQEAFF. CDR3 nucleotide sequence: TGTGCCAGCCGTCTTTCCGGACAGGAAGCTTTCTTT.

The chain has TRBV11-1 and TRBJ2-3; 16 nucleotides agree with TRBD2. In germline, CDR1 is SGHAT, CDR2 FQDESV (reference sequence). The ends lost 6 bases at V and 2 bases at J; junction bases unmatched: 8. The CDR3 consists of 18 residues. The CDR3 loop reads CASRPSGLAGGYTDTQYF. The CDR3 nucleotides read TGTGCCAGCAGACCTTCGGGACTAGCGGGGGGGTACACAGATACGCAGTATTTT.

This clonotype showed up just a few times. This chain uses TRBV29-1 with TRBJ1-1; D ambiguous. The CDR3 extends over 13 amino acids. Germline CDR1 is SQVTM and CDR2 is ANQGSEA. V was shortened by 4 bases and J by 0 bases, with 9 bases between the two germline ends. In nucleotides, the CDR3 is TGCAGCGTTGTAAATAAACTGAACACTGAAGCTTTCTTT. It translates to CSVVNKLNTEAFF. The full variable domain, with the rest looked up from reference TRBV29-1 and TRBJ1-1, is SAVISQKPSRDICQRGTSLTIQCQVDSQVTMMFWYRQQPGQSLTLIATANQGSEATYESGFVIDKFPISRPNLTFSTLTVSNMSPEDSSIYLCSVVNKLNTEAFFGQGTRLTVV.

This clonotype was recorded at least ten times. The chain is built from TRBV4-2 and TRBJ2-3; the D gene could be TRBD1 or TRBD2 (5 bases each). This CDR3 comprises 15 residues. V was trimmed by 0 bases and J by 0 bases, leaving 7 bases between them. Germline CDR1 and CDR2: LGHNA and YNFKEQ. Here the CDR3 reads CASSQDWDSTDTQYF. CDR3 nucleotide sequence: TGTGCCAGCAGCCAAGACTGGGACAGCACAGATACGCAGTATTTT.

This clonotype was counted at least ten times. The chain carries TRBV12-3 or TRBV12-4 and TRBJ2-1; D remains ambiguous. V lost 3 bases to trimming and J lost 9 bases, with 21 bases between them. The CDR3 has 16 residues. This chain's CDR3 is CASSFGTAGRTSEQFF. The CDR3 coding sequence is TGTGCCAGCAGTTTCGGTACGGCTGGAAGAACGAGTGAGCAGTTCTTC.

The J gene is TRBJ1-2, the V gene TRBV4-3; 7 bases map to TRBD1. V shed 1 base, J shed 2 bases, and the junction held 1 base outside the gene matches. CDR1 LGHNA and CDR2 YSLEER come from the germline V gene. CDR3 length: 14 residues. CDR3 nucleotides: TGCGCCAGCAGCCAAGGGGGACAGAACTATGGCTACACCTTC. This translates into CASSQGGQNYGYTF.

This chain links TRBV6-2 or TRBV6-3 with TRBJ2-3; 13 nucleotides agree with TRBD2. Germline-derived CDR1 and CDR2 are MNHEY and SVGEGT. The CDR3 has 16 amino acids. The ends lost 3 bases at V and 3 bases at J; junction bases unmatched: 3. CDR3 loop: CASSYWGLAGTDTQYF. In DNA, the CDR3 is TGTGCCAGCAGTTATTGGGGACTAGCGGGAACAGATACGCAGTATTTT.

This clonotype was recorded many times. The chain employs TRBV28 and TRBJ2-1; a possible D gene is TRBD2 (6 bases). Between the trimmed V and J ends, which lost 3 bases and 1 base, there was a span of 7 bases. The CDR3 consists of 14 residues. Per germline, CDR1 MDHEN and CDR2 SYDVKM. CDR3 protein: CASSFGTSYNEQFF. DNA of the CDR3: TGTGCCAGCAGTTTTGGGACTTCCTACAATGAGCAGTTCTTC.

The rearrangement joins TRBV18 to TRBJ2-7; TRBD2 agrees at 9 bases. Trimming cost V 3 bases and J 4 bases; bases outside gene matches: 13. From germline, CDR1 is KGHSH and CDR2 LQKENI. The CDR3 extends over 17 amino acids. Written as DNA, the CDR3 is TGTGCCAGCTCACCGCGTGAGACTAGCGGAGAGTATTACGAGCAGTACTTC. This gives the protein CASSPRETSGEYYEQYF.

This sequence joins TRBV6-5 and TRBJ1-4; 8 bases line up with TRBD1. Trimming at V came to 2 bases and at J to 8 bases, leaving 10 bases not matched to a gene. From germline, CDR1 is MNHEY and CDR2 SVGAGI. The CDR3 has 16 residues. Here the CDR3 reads CASSYGRGQGNEKLFF. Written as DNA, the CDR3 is TGTGCCAGCAGTTACGGGCGCGGACAGGGAAACGAAAAACTGTTTTTT.

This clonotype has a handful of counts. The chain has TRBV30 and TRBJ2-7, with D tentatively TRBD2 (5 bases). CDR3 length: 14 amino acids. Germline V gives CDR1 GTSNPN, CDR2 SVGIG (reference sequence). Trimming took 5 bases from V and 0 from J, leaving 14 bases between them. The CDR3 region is CAWEGRGHSYEQYF. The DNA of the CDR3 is TGTGCCTGGGAAGGACGGGGTCACTCCTACGAGCAGTACTTC. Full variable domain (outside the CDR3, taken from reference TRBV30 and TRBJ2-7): SQTIHQWPATLVQPVGSPLSLECTVEGTSNPNLYWYRQAAGRGLQLLFYSVGIGQISSEVPQNLSASRPQDRQFILSSKKLLLSDSGFYLCAWEGRGHSYEQYFGPGTRLTVT.

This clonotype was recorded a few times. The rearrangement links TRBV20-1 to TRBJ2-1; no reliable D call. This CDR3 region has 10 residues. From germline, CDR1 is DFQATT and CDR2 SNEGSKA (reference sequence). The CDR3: CSAIYNEQFF. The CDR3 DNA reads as TGCAGCGCCATCTACAATGAGCAGTTCTTC.

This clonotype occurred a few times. CDR3 sequence (DNA): TGCGCCAGCCGAACAGGGGACCAGCTCTACGAGCAGTACTTC. This codes for CASRTGDQLYEQYF. The gene calls are TRBV4-3 and TRBJ2-7, with TRBD1 identical over 7 bases. There are 14 residues in the CDR3. With 8 bases clipped from V and 3 bases from J, the junction kept 10 bases outside the gene matches. Germline-derived CDR1 and CDR2 are LGHNA and YSLEER.

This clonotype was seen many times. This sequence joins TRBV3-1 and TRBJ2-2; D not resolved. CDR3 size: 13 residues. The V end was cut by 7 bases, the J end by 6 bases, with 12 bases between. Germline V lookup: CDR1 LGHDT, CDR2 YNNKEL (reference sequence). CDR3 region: CASTTVGSGELFF. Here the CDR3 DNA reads TGTGCCAGCACCACAGTAGGGTCCGGGGAGCTGTTTTTT.